The clone carrying this T cell receptor beta chain was seen more than once but under ten times. Trimming cost V 0 bases and J 4 bases, with 8 bases left between them. This CDR3 region has 14 residues. Germline CDR1 reads SGHDT; CDR2 reads YYEEEE. Primers for the PCR totalled 60 Vbeta and 13 Jbeta. Assay: immunoSEQ multiplex PCR; the TCRdb copy retains only in-frame clones and omits some. Here the sample spans some 140,000 clones, approximately 69% being singletons. The data were taken from a study of cytomegalovirus exposure and HLA in healthy donors. The TCR comes from a young man in good health and CMV-seronegative. Sequencing input: PBMCs. The rearrangement uses TRBV5-6 and TRBJ1-5; no clear D. The CDR3 DNA reads TGTGCCAGCAGCTTGGGGGCTACTAATCAGCCCCAGCATTTT. Translated, it gives CASSLGATNQPQHF.